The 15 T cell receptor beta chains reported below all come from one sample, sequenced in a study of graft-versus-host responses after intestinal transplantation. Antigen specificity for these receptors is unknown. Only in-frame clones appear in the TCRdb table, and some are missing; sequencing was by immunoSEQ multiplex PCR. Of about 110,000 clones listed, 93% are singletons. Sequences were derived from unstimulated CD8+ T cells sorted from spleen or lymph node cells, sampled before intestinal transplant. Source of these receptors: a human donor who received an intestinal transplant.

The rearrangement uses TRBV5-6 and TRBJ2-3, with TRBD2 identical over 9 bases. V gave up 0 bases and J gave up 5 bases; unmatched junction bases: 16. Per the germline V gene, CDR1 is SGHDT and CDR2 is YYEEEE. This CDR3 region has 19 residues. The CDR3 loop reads CASSLVTSGLQHGEDTQYF. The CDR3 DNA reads TGTGCCAGCAGCTTGGTGACTAGCGGCCTTCAACACGGGGAAGATACGCAGTATTTT.

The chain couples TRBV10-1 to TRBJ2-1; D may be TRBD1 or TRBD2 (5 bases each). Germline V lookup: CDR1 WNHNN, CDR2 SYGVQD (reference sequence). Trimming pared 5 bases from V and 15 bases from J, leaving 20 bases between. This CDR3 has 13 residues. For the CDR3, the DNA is TGCGCCAGCAGTCAGCCCGGGACCGAGGAGTCGTTCTTC. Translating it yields CASSQPGTEESFF.

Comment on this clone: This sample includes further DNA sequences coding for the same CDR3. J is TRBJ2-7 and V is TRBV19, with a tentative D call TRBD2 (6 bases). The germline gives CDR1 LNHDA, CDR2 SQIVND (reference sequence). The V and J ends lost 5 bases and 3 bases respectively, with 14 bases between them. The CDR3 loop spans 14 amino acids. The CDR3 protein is CASSPRDGGYEQYF. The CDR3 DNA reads TGTGCCAGTAGTCCAAGGGACGGGGGCTACGAGCAGTACTTC. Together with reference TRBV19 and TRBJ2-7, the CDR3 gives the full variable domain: DGGITQSPKYLFRKEGQNVTLSCEQNLNHDAMYWYRQDPGQGLRLIYYSQIVNDFQKGDIAEGYSVSREKKESFPLTVTSAQKNPTAFYLCASSPRDGGYEQYFGPGTRLTVT.

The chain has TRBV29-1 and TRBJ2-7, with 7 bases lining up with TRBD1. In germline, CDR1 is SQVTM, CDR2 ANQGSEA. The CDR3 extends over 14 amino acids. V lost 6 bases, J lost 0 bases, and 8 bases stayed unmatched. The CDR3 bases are TGCAGCGTCGAGGGGACAGAGAGCTCCTACGAGCAGTACTTC. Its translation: CSVEGTESSYEQYF.

The DNA of the CDR3 is TGCGCCAGCATATTAACTAGCGGGAGGGCCAATGAGCAGTTCTTC. It encodes CASILTSGRANEQFF. This sequence joins TRBV5-1 and TRBJ2-1; 13 bases are a match to TRBD2. The CDR3 runs 15 residues. Germline V gene data show CDR1 as SGHRS and CDR2 as YFSETQ. After removal of 6 bases from V and 6 bases from J, the junction contained 6 bases not matched to a gene. Filled out from reference TRBV5-1 and TRBJ2-1, the complete variable domain reads KAGVTQTPRYLIKTRGQQVTLSCSPISGHRSVSWYQQTPGQGLQFLFEYFSETQRNKGNFPGRFSGRQFSNSRSEMNVSTLELGDSALYLCASILTSGRANEQFFGPGTRLTVL.

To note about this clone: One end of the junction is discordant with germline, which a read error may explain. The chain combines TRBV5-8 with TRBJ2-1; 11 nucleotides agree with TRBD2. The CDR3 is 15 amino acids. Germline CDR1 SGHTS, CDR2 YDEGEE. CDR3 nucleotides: TGTGCCAGCAGTTTGGGGACTAGCGGTACCAATGAGCAGTTCTTC. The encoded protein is CASSLGTSGTNEQFF.

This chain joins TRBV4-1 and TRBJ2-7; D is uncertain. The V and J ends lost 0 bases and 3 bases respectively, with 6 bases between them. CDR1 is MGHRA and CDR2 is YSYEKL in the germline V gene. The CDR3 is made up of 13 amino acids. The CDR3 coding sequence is TGCGCCAGCAGCCAAGATTTGTTCTACGAGCAGTACTTC. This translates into CASSQDLFYEQYF.

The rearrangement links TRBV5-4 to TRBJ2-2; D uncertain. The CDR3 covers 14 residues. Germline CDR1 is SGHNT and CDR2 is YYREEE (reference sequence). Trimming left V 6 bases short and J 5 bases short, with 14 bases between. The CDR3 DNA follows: TGTGCCAGCACCGTGGAAGGGCCGACCGGGGAGCTGTTTTTT. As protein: CASTVEGPTGELFF. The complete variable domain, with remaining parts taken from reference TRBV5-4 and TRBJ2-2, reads ETGVTQSPTHLIKTRGQQVTLRCSSQSGHNTVSWYQQALGQGPQFIFQYYREEENGRGNFPPRFSGLQFPNYSSELNVNALELDDSALYLCASTVEGPTGELFFGEGSRLTVL.

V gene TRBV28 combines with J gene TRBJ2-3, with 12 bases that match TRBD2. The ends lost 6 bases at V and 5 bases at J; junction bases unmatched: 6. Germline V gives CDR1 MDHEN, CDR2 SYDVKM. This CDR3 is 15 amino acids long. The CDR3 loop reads CASRPGLAGGDTQYF. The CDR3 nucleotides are TGTGCCAGCAGACCGGGACTAGCGGGCGGAGATACGCAGTATTTT.

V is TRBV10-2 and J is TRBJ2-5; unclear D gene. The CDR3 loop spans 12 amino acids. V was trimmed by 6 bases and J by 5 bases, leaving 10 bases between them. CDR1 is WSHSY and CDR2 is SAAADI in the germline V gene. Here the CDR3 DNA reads TGCGCCAGCAGAAGCTGGCGCGAGACCCAGTACTTC. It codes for CASRSWRETQYF.

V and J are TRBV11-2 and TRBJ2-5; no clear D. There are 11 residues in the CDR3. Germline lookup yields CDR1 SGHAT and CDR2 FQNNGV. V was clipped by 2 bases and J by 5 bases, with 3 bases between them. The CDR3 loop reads CASSLRETQYF. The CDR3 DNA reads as TGTGCCAGCAGCTTACGTGAGACCCAGTACTTC.

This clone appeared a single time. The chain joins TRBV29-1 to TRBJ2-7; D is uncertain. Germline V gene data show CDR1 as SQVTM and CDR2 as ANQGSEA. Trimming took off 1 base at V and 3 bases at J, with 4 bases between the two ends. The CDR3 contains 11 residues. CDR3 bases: TGCAGCGTTGAAGTTGTCTACGAGCAGTACTTC. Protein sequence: CSVEVVYEQYF.

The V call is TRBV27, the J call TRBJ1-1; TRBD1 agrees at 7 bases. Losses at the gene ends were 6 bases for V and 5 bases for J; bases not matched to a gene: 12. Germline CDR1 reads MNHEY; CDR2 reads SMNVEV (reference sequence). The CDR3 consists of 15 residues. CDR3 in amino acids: CASSLKQGRGTEAFF. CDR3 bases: TGTGCCAGCAGCTTAAAACAGGGGAGAGGTACTGAAGCTTTCTTT.

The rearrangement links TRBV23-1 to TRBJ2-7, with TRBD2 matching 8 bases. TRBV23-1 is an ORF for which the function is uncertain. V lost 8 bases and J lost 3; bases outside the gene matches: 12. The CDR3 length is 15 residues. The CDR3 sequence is CASRTVRGGNYEQYF. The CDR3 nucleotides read TGCGCCAGCCGGACGGTTCGGGGGGGGAACTACGAGCAGTACTTC.

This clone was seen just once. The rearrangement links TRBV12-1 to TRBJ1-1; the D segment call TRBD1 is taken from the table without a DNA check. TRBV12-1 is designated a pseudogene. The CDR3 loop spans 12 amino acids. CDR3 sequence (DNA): TGTGCCAGCAGCTTTGGAGGGGGTGAAGCTTTCTTT. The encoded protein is CASSFGGGEAFF.